These 27 T cell receptor beta chains came from one sample sequenced in a study of neurological immune-mediated disorders. TCRdb passed the 5' RACE reads through MiXCR, listing each CDR3 protein once. This table has approximately 90,000 distinct CDR3 sequences, around 3.4% appearing once. Sequenced: PBMCs. These receptors all stem from a woman aged 18-29 years with multiple sclerosis.

This clonotype was found many times. The chain has TRBV5-1 and TRBJ2-2; D may correspond to TRBD1 or TRBD2 (5 bases each). Germline lookup yields CDR1 SGHRS and CDR2 YFSETQ. The CDR3 runs to 13 residues. V was trimmed by 3 bases and J by 7 bases, leaving 10 bases between them. In nucleotides, the CDR3 is TGCGCCAGCAGCTCGCAGGGAGTCGGGGAGCTGTTTTTT. Protein product: CASSSQGVGELFF.

At least ten counts were recorded for this clonotype. CDR3 in amino acids: CSARVRRGEKLFF. DNA for the CDR3: TGCAGTGCTAGAGTCCGGAGGGGTGAAAAACTGTTTTTT. This sequence joins TRBV20-1 and TRBJ1-4; D possibly corresponds to TRBD1 (5 bases). CDR3 length: 13 amino acids. Trimming took off 1 base at V and 7 bases at J, with 10 bases between the two ends. CDR1 and CDR2 (germline): DFQATT, SNEGSKA (reference sequence).

There are many counts of this clonotype. This chain links TRBV5-1 with TRBJ1-2; D possibly corresponds to TRBD1 (5 bases). Germline loops: CDR1 SGHRS, CDR2 YFSETQ. The CDR3 contains 14 residues. Trimming pared 5 bases from V and 3 bases from J, leaving 14 bases between. In DNA, the CDR3 is TGCGCCAGCAGTTCCGGGGGGAAGGACTATGGCTACACCTTC. Its protein is CASSSGGKDYGYTF.

This clonotype was detected ten times or more. The V and J genes are TRBV9 and TRBJ2-5; 12 bases are a match to TRBD2. The CDR3 extends over 17 amino acids. V trimming: 0 bases; J trimming: 5 bases; junction bases outside the gene matches: 8. CDR1 and CDR2 from the germline V gene are SGDLS and YYNGEE. CDR3 sequence (DNA): TGTGCCAGCAGCGTAGGGACTAGCGGGACCTTGTGGGAGACCCAGTACTTC. Amino acids: CASSVGTSGTLWETQYF.

This clonotype has ten or more counts. The chain combines TRBV5-1 with TRBJ2-5; a possible D gene is TRBD2 (5 bases). The germline CDR1 and CDR2 sequences are SGHRS and YFSETQ. The CDR3 covers 15 residues. V was pared by 3 bases and J by 2 bases, with 14 bases between. Here the CDR3 reads CASSSIISGQETQYF. The DNA of the CDR3 is TGCGCCAGCAGCTCTATAATATCGGGGCAAGAGACCCAGTACTTC.

This clonotype was seen many times. This chain links TRBV2 with TRBJ1-4; maybe TRBD1 (5 bases). This CDR3 is 14 amino acids long. Germline-derived CDR1 and CDR2 are SNHLY and FYNNEI. V lost 6 bases and J lost 4, with 12 bases in between. CDR3 nucleotide sequence: TGTGCCAGCAGCCTAACGACAGTTAATGAAAAACTGTTTTTT. The encoded protein is CASSLTTVNEKLFF.

This clonotype came up many times. V gene TRBV5-1 combines with J gene TRBJ1-1; TRBD1 is a possible D gene (5 bases). The CDR3 has 13 amino acids. V lost 2 bases and J lost 7, with 12 bases in between. Germline CDR1 is SGHRS and CDR2 is YFSETQ. This CDR3 is CASSLPGQNEAFF. The CDR3 DNA is TGCGCCAGCAGCTTACCGGGGCAGAATGAAGCTTTCTTT.

This clonotype has a count of ten or more. This chain connects TRBV5-1 to TRBJ2-5, with 12 bases identical to TRBD2. After removal of 4 bases from V and 5 bases from J, the junction contained 6 bases not matched to a gene. Germline CDR1 SGHRS, CDR2 YFSETQ. The CDR3 has 15 residues. The CDR3 loop is CASSPASGRAETQYF. DNA for the CDR3: TGCGCCAGCAGCCCGGCTAGCGGGAGGGCGGAGACCCAGTACTTC.

This clonotype showed up many times. V usage is TRBV20-1 and J usage is TRBJ1-6; TRBD1 matches 10 bases. CDR3 length equals 14 residues. Germline V gene lookup returns CDR1 DFQATT and CDR2 SNEGSKA (reference sequence). V shed 4 bases, J shed 8 bases, and the junction held 5 bases outside the gene matches. In DNA form, the CDR3 reads TGCAGTGCTACCCTGGGACAGGGGTATTCACCCCTCCACTTT. It is translated as CSATLGQGYSPLHF.

The DNA of the CDR3 is TGTGCCAGCTCAGCGGACAGGGGGCGATCTTTTAATTCACCCCTCCACTTT. Amino acids: CASSADRGRSFNSPLHF. This chain connects TRBV18 to TRBJ1-6; TRBD1 agrees at 11 bases. Germline-derived CDR1 and CDR2 are KGHSH and LQKENI. This CDR3 is 17 amino acids long. J was trimmed by 6 bases and V by 5 bases; bases with no gene match: 9.

This clonotype was seen ten or more times. CDR3 loop: CASSGQGSNTEAFF. CDR3 nucleotides: TGCGCCAGCAGCGGACAGGGGAGCAACACTGAAGCTTTCTTT. The V and J genes are TRBV5-1 and TRBJ1-1; TRBD1 matches at 9 bases. V trimming: 4 bases; J trimming: 2 bases; junction bases outside the gene matches: 3. The CDR3 has 14 residues. Germline assignment: CDR1 SGHRS and CDR2 YFSETQ.

This clonotype was seen many times. The chain uses TRBV11-2 and TRBJ1-6, with 10 positions matching TRBD1. The junction had 3 bases not matched to a gene; V was cut back by 4 bases and J by 9 bases. CDR1 and CDR2 (germline): SGHAT, FQNNGV. The CDR3 sequence is 14 residues long. CDR3 DNA: TGTGCCAGCAGCTCGGGACAGGGGACTTCACCCCTCCACTTT. Amino acids: CASSSGQGTSPLHF.

This clonotype was seen repeatedly, ten times or more. This chain connects TRBV4-2 to TRBJ2-5; 8 nucleotides line up with TRBD2. J gave up 5 bases and V 4 bases, and 6 bases lay outside the gene matches. Germline-derived CDR1 and CDR2 are LGHNA and YNFKEQ. The CDR3 has 14 amino acids. This chain's CDR3 is CASSPGGPRETQYF. CDR3 sequence (DNA): TGTGCCAGCAGCCCGGGGGGGCCTCGGGAGACCCAGTACTTC.

This clonotype was seen ten or more times. This chain links TRBV7-6 with TRBJ1-3; D call uncertain. The V and J ends lost 5 bases and 4 bases respectively, with 15 bases between them. The CDR3 loop spans 15 amino acids. Germline CDR1 is SGHVS and CDR2 is FNYEAQ. The DNA for the CDR3 is TGTGCCAGCAGCCCCTACACCCTAGGGGGAAACACCATATATTTT. It translates to CASSPYTLGGNTIYF. Supplemented by reference TRBV7-6 and TRBJ1-3, the full variable domain reads GAGVSQSPRYKVTKRGQDVALRCDPISGHVSLYWYRQALGQGPEFLTYFNYEAQQDKSGLPNDRFSAERPEGSISTLTIQRTEQRDSAMYRCASSPYTLGGNTIYFGEGSWLTVV.

This clonotype has ten or more counts. The chain is built from TRBV5-5 and TRBJ2-5; D possibly uses TRBD1 or TRBD2 (5 bases each). From germline, CDR1 is SGHKS and CDR2 YYEKEE (reference sequence). The CDR3 consists of 15 residues. V lost 0 bases and J 4 bases, leaving 13 bases between the germline ends. The CDR3 here is CASSLAGPPGETQYF. The CDR3, as DNA: TGTGCCAGCAGCTTGGCGGGACCCCCTGGAGAGACCCAGTACTTC.

This clonotype has a count of ten or more. The gene calls are TRBV6-5 and TRBJ2-7, with 8 positions matching TRBD1. J was trimmed by 3 bases and V by 0 bases; bases with no gene match: 10. The CDR3 spans 17 residues. The V gene's germline CDR1 is MNHEY and CDR2 SVGAGI. CDR3 protein: CASSYSHRGSLGYEQYF. CDR3 sequence (DNA): TGTGCCAGCAGTTACTCACACAGGGGGTCTCTCGGCTACGAGCAGTACTTC.

This clonotype was seen repeatedly, ten times or more. The chain is built from TRBV4-2 and TRBJ1-5, with D possibly being TRBD1 (6 bases). Trimming left V 0 bases short and J 1 base short, with 7 bases between. CDR1 LGHNA and CDR2 YNFKEQ come from the germline V gene. The CDR3 consists of 15 residues. This CDR3 reads CASSQDQGSNQPQHF. In DNA, the CDR3 is TGTGCCAGCAGCCAAGATCAGGGGAGCAATCAGCCCCAGCATTTT.

This clonotype was recorded at least ten times. This chain links TRBV5-6 with TRBJ2-7; D is unresolved. Deletions cut 4 bases from V and 1 base from J, with 12 bases between. CDR3 length equals 14 residues. Germline CDR1 is SGHDT and CDR2 is YYEEEE. Here the CDR3 DNA reads TGTGCCAGCAGCGCACCTTCCGATTCCTACGAGCAGTACTTC. Translating it yields CASSAPSDSYEQYF.

This clonotype was seen ten or more times. J is TRBJ2-3 and V is TRBV15; 7 bases align to TRBD1. V lost 3 bases to trimming and J lost 5 bases; unmatched junction nucleotides: 11. The CDR3 runs 16 residues. Germline values: CDR1 LNHNV, CDR2 YYDKDF (reference sequence). For the CDR3, the DNA is TGTGCCACCAGCAGGGGTTTTGGGACAGCCCTAGATACGCAGTATTTT. Encoded protein: CATSRGFGTALDTQYF. Full variable domain (remainder filled in from reference TRBV15 and TRBJ2-3): DAMVIQNPRYQVTQFGKPVTLSCSQTLNHNVMYWYQQKSSQAPKLLFHYYDKDFNNEADTPDNFQSRRPNTSFCFLDIRSPGLGDTAMYLCATSRGFGTALDTQYFGPGTRLTVL.

This clonotype showed up many times. This chain joins TRBV5-1 and TRBJ1-2; D is ambiguous. V was shortened by 4 bases and J by 4 bases, with 11 bases between the two germline ends. The CDR3 is 13 residues long. Germline CDR1 is SGHRS and CDR2 is YFSETQ. This CDR3 is CASSPPAGYGYTF. The CDR3 coding sequence is TGCGCCAGCAGCCCCCCGGCGGGCTATGGCTACACCTTC.

Ten or more counts support this clonotype. The V call is TRBV12-3 or TRBV12-4, the J call TRBJ2-7, with 15 bases matching TRBD2. The CDR3 is 14 residues long. Losses at the gene ends were 3 bases for V and 9 bases for J; bases not matched to a gene: 3. CDR3: CASSLGLAGGAQYF. DNA for the CDR3: TGTGCCAGCAGTTTGGGACTAGCGGGAGGAGCGCAGTACTTC.

This clonotype showed up many times. This chain links TRBV18 with TRBJ2-7; 7 nucleotides match TRBD1. This CDR3 contains 16 residues. The J segment lost 6 bases and the V segment lost 3 bases, leaving 14 bases of the junction unmatched. Per the germline V gene, CDR1 is KGHSH and CDR2 is LQKENI. The CDR3 region has the DNA TGTGCCAGCTCACCTTATACAGGGGATCTCTCACGCGAGCAGTACTTC. Translation gives CASSPYTGDLSREQYF.

This clonotype was observed many times. The genes are TRBV7-8 and TRBJ2-3; D may be TRBD2 (7 bases). V shed 1 base and J shed 1 base, with 12 bases lying between them. This CDR3 has 16 amino acids. CDR1 and CDR2 from the germline V gene are SGHVS and FQNEAQ. CDR3 in amino acids: CASSLVSGGRTDTQYF. For the CDR3, the DNA is TGTGCCAGCAGCTTAGTGTCGGGGGGCCGCACAGATACGCAGTATTTT.

This clonotype was detected ten times or more. The rearrangement uses TRBV7-8 and TRBJ2-5, with D tentatively TRBD2 (5 bases). The CDR3 covers 14 residues. Trimming removed 5 bases at V and 6 bases at J, with 16 bases between. In germline, CDR1 is SGHVS, CDR2 FQNEAQ. CDR3 nucleotide sequence: TGTGCCAGCAGCCGGGAAGAGAGAATGCAGACCCAGTACTTC. It translates to CASSREERMQTQYF.

This clonotype showed up many times. The rearrangement uses TRBV11-2 and TRBJ2-1; the D is unclear. Between the trimmed V and J ends, which lost 2 bases and 6 bases, there was a span of 8 bases. In germline, CDR1 is SGHAT, CDR2 FQNNGV. The CDR3 loop spans 13 amino acids. As DNA, the CDR3 is TGTGCCAGCAGCTTACCTGTTATCAATGAGCAGTTCTTC. As protein: CASSLPVINEQFF.

This clonotype was observed at least ten times. The chain recombines TRBV9 with TRBJ1-1; 8 bases align to TRBD1. V shed 2 bases and J 4 bases; nucleotides not matched to a gene: 4. CDR1 and CDR2 (germline): SGDLS, YYNGEE. This CDR3 is 14 amino acids long. The CDR3 DNA follows: TGTGCCAGCAGCGTCGACAGGGGTTCCACTGAAGCTTTCTTT. As protein: CASSVDRGSTEAFF.

The rearrangement links TRBV11-2 to TRBJ2-1, with D perhaps assigned TRBD1 or TRBD2 (6 bases each). Germline assignment: CDR1 SGHAT and CDR2 FQNNGV. The V end lost 3 bases, the J end lost 4 bases, and 16 bases lay between the germline ends. This CDR3 comprises 16 residues. The CDR3 sequence is CASSFREGGGYNEQFF. The CDR3 region has the DNA TGTGCCAGCAGCTTTCGGGAAGGGGGAGGATACAATGAGCAGTTCTTC. Full variable domain (outside the CDR3, taken from reference TRBV11-2 and TRBJ2-1): EAGVAQSPRYKIIEKRQSVAFWCNPISGHATLYWYQQILGQGPKLLIQFQNNGVVDDSQLPKDRFSAERLKGVDSTLKIQPAKLEDSAVYLCASSFREGGGYNEQFFGPGTRLTVL.